The source of this T cell receptor (beta chain) is a study of blood T cell repertoires in COVID-19. Study as a whole: The United States, Italy and Spain were the sources of the acute and convalescent COVID-19 samples. T cells, B-cell-depleted T cells, or PBMCs supplied cDNA or gDNA.

Per the germline V gene, CDR1 is SGDLS and CDR2 is YYNGEE. The CDR3 length is 16 residues. V was clipped by 3 bases and J by 2 bases; unmatched bases: 7. Everyone who took part was roughly 18 to 95 years old, and they came from about two dozen US areas. TCRdb's table, derived via immunoSEQ multiplex PCR, lists solely in-frame clones and lacks some. Counted here are 100,000 to 150,000 clones, under 90% occurring once; the ten biggest clones make up 2.4%. The specimen sequenced was PBMCs or T cells enriched from blood (not recorded which). The clonotype comes from a man in his forties or fifties with acute COVID-19. This rearrangement joins TRBV9 to TRBJ2-2, with TRBD1 matching 7 bases. The CDR3 DNA reads TGTGCCAGCAGCGCATGGGGACAGACTAACACCGGGGAGCTGTTTTTT. It codes for CASSAWGQTNTGELFF.